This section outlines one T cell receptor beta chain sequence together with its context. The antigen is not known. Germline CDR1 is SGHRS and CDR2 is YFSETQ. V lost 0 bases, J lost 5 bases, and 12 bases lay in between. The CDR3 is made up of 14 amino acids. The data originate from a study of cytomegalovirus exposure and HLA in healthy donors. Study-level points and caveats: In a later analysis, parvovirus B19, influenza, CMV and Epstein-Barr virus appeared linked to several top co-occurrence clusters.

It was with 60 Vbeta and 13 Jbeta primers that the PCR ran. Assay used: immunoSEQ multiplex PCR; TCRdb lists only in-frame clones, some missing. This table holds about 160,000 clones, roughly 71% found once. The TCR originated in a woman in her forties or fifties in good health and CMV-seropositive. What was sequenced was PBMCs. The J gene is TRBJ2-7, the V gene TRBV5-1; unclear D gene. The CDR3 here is CASSLDPESDEQYF. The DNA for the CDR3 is TGCGCCAGCAGCTTGGATCCAGAGAGCGACGAGCAGTACTTC.